Listed below are T cell receptor beta chains from one sample, sequenced in a study of blood T cell repertoires in COVID-19. Sequencing was performed with immunoSEQ multiplex PCR; in TCRdb, only in-frame clones are kept and a portion is missing. The sample carries some 340,000 clones, over 70% recorded once. Sequencing used peripheral blood. The receptors were gathered from a man aged 30-40 years with active or convalescent COVID-19. Both conserved end residues are part of each CDR3. The D gene is left open where the match is weak. Expanded clones are given a class, and other clones once, few, many or no size at all.

D,size,V,J,DNA,CDR3
TRBD2,.,TRBV5-1,TRBJ2-2,TGCGCCAGCAGGCCCGCGGGGGGCGGGACCGGGGAGCTGTTTTTT,CASRPAGGGTGELFF
TRBD1,.,TRBV9,TRBJ1-5,TGTGCCAGCAGCGTAGCGACAGGGCCTGGGGAGCCCCAGCATTTT,CASSVATGPGEPQHF
TRBD1,.,TRBV6-5,TRBJ1-2,TGTGCCACCGAGGACAGGGGGCTAAGTGGCTACACCTTC,CATEDRGLSGYTF
.,.,TRBV25-1,TRBJ1-3,TGTGCCAGCAGCGGGAGGGTTTACAGATCGACTGGAAACACCATATATTTT,CASSGRVYRSTGNTIYF
.,few,TRBV4-1,TRBJ1-6,TGCGCCAGCAGCCAAGGGGGCCCAGGTCACTCACCCCTCCACTTT,CASSQGGPGHSPLHF
TRBD1,.,TRBV5-1,TRBJ2-3,TGCGCCAGCAGCCTGATCGGGACAGGGAGAAAGGATACGCAGTATTTT,CASSLIGTGRKDTQYF
TRBD2,.,TRBV27,TRBJ2-1,TGTGCCAGCAGCTCCTACCACGAAACCACCTTCGGGACTAGATACGATGAGCAGTTCTTC,CASSSYHETTFGTRYDEQFF
TRBD2,.,TRBV6-5,TRBJ2-2,TGTGCCAGCAGTTACGGGAGGGCTGGGGAGCTGTTTTTT,CASSYGRAGELFF
.,.,TRBV6-5,TRBJ2-2,TGTGCCAGCGCGGGACAGTCCTCCAACACCGGGGAGCTGTTTTTT,CASAGQSSNTGELFF
TRBD1,.,TRBV11-2,TRBJ1-2,TGTGCCAGCAGCGGGGGGACAGGGGGCAAAGATGGCTACACCTTC,CASSGGTGGKDGYTF
TRBD2,.,TRBV15,TRBJ2-5,TGTGCCTCCGGGGTAGCGGGAGAGCAAGAGACCCAGTACTTC,CASGVAGEQETQYF
.,.,TRBV9,TRBJ2-3,TGTGCCAGCAGCGATGCGGGATTCTCGGATACGCAGTATTTT,CASSDAGFSDTQYF
.,.,TRBV7-9,TRBJ2-5,TGTGCCAGCAGCTTTGAAGGGGATCAAGAGACCCAGTACTTC,CASSFEGDQETQYF
TRBD2,.,TRBV4-2,TRBJ2-3,TGTGCCAGCAGCAACCAGGGACTAGCGGGAGGGGAGGGCACAGATACGCAGTATTTT,CASSNQGLAGGEGTDTQYF
.,.,TRBV9,TRBJ2-4,TGTGCCAGCAGCGTTGTTACTACCCCATTCGAAAACATTCAGTACTTC,CASSVVTTPFENIQYF
TRBD2,.,TRBV27,TRBJ2-5,TGTGCCAGCAGTCCCCGCCGGGGGGAAGGGCAAGAGACCCAGTACTTC,CASSPRRGEGQETQYF
.,.,TRBV7-9,TRBJ2-3,TGTGCCAGCAGCCGACAGGTTAGCACAGATACGCAGTATTTT,CASSRQVSTDTQYF
.,few,TRBV12-3/TRBV12-4,TRBJ1-4,TGTGCCAGCAGTTTACAGGGTGGTGAAAAACTGTTTTTT,CASSLQGGEKLFF
.,.,TRBV4-1,TRBJ1-3,TGCGCCAGCAGCCTATCAGGGTCAGCCTCTGGAAACACCATATATTTT,CASSLSGSASGNTIYF
TRBD2,.,TRBV6-6,TRBJ2-1,TGTGCCAGCAGTTCTAGCGGGGGTGACAATGAGCAGTTCTTC,CASSSSGGDNEQFF
TRBD1,.,TRBV11-1,TRBJ2-7,TGTGCCAGCAGCTCGGACAGGGGGCGCGAGCAGTACTTC,CASSSDRGREQYF
.,once,TRBV19,TRBJ1-3,TGTGCCAGTAGCCATAATGAGGACTCTGGAAACACCATATATTTT,CASSHNEDSGNTIYF
TRBD2,.,TRBV3-1/TRBV3-2,TRBJ2-2,TGTGCCAGCAGTTCCAGACTAGCGGGAGTAGTCACCGGGGAGCTGTTTTTT,CASSSRLAGVVTGELFF
TRBD2,.,TRBV6-6,TRBJ2-5,TGTGCCAGCAGGACTAGCGGGGGGCCCCAAGAGACCCAGTACTTC,CASRTSGGPQETQYF
.,.,TRBV7-2,TRBJ1-2,TGTGCCAGCACCCCCCAGGGCGGATTCTATGGCTACACCTTC,CASTPQGGFYGYTF
TRBD1,.,TRBV7-9,TRBJ2-3,TGTGCCAGTTCCCCACCTACGGGACAGGGTACAGATACGCAGTATTTT,CASSPPTGQGTDTQYF
TRBD1,.,TRBV9,TRBJ1-6,TGTGCCAGCAGCGCCGGGACAGTCAGTTCACCCCTCCACTTT,CASSAGTVSSPLHF
.,.,TRBV29-1,TRBJ1-2,TGCAGCGTTGAAGTAGGAGGATATGGCTACACCTTC,CSVEVGGYGYTF
TRBD1,.,TRBV24-1,TRBJ2-1,TGTGCCACCAGTGATTGGGCCGGGACAGGGACGTACAATGAGCAGTTCTTC,CATSDWAGTGTYNEQFF
.,few,TRBV28,TRBJ1-1,TGTGCCATCGTAGGCAGGGCCGACACTGAAGCTTTCTTT,CAIVGRADTEAFF
.,few,TRBV2,TRBJ1-4,TGTGCCAGCAGTGAAGGGCCACCGCAAACTAATGAAAAACTGTTTTTT,CASSEGPPQTNEKLFF
.,.,TRBV24-1,TRBJ2-7,TGTGCCACCAGTGACTCAAACAGGTACCCTATCTACGAGCAGTACTTC,CATSDSNRYPIYEQYF
TRBD2,once,TRBV4-1,TRBJ2-3,TGCGCCAGCAGCCAACAGCTAGCGGGTGTTACAGATACGCAGTATTTT,CASSQQLAGVTDTQYF
TRBD2,.,TRBV7-2,TRBJ2-3,TGTGCCAGCAGCACCCTCCCCGGACTAGCGACAGATACGCAGTATTTT,CASSTLPGLATDTQYF
TRBD1,once,TRBV9,TRBJ2-1,TGTGCCAGCCGACAGGGGTTAGGCTTCAATGAGCAGTTCTTC,CASRQGLGFNEQFF
TRBD1,.,TRBV5-1,TRBJ2-5,TGCGCCAGCAGCACCGGACCCACAGGGGGCCAAGAGACCCAGTACTTC,CASSTGPTGGQETQYF
TRBD1,once,TRBV5-8,TRBJ1-4,TGTGCCAGCAGCCGGGACAGGGGGAATGAAAAACTGTTTTTT,CASSRDRGNEKLFF
TRBD1,.,TRBV7-2,TRBJ2-5,TGTGCCAGCAGCTGGGGACAGGGTGGGCAAGAGACCCAGTACTTC,CASSWGQGGQETQYF
.,.,TRBV4-2,TRBJ2-5,TGTGCCAGCAGCCAAAATCCTAAAGAGACCCAGTACTTC,CASSQNPKETQYF
.,few,TRBV6-5,TRBJ1-2,TGTGCCAGCAGTTACATAGCAGGGGATGGCTACACCTTC,CASSYIAGDGYTF
.,.,TRBV19,TRBJ2-1,TGTGCCAGTAGTCTGGGACTCTACAATGAGCAGTTCTTC,CASSLGLYNEQFF
.,.,TRBV5-1,TRBJ1-4,TGCGCCAGCAGCTTTTTTCCCAGGGGAACAACTAATGAAAAACTGTTTTTT,CASSFFPRGTTNEKLFF
TRBD2,.,TRBV28,TRBJ2-5,TGTGCCAGCAGTTTCAGCGGGAGGGCCAGTGAGACCCAGTACTTC,CASSFSGRASETQYF
TRBD1,.,TRBV19,TRBJ2-1,TGTGCCAGTAGTATTGACAGGGGGTCTACGGATGAGCAGTTCTTC,CASSIDRGSTDEQFF